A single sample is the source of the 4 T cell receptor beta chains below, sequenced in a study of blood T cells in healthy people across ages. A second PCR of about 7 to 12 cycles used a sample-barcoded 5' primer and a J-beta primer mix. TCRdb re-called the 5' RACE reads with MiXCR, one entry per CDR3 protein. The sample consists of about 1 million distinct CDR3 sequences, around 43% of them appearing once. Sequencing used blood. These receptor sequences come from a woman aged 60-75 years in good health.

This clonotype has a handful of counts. For the CDR3, the DNA is TGTGCTAGTATAGCGGGAGTTAATGAGCAGTTCTTC. It yields the protein CASIAGVNEQFF. The chain uses TRBV7-9 and TRBJ2-1; 9 positions match TRBD2. Germline CDR1 and CDR2: SEHNR and FQNEAQ (reference sequence). This CDR3 has 12 residues.

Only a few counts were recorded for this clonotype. Written as DNA, the CDR3 is TGTGCCAGCAGTCCCTCCAGGACAGGGGGCAATCAGCCCCAGCATTTT. Translating gives CASSPSRTGGNQPQHF. The V and J genes are TRBV12-3 or TRBV12-4 and TRBJ1-5; 9 nucleotides line up with TRBD1. The CDR3 is 16 amino acids. With V trimmed by 5 bases and J by 2 bases, 7 bases remained unmatched.

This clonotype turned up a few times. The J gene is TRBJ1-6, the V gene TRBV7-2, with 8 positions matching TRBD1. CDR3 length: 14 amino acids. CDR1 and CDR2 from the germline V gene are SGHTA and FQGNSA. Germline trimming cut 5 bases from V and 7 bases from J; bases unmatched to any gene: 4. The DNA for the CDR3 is TGTGCCAGCAGCGCCCGACAGGGGAATTCACCCCTCCACTTT. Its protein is CASSARQGNSPLHF.

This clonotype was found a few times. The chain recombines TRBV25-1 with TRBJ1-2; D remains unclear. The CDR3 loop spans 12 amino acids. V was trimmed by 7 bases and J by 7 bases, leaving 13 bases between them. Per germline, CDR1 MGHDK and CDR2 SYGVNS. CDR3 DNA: TGTGCCAGCAATCTCGGCAGTACTGGCTACACCTTC. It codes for CASNLGSTGYTF.